This T cell receptor (beta chain) appears in the sequencing data of a study of cytomegalovirus exposure and HLA in healthy donors. The germline V gene encodes CDR1 SSHAT and CDR2 FNYEAQ (reference sequence). The CDR3 loop spans 14 amino acids. Primers for the PCR totalled 60 Vbeta and 13 Jbeta. Sequenced by immunoSEQ multiplex PCR; TCRdb stores in-frame clones only, minus some. The top ten hold more than 7% of the sample, which has some 120,000 clones, about 81% seen once. On this clone itself: The antigen is undetermined. An end of the junction differs from the germline gene, which may be a read error.

Study observations and caveats: There were some V segments, including TRBV6-2 and TRBV6-3, excluded as indistinguishable.

This sequence was found in a woman between 50 and 59 years old in good health and CMV-seropositive. The rearrangement links TRBV7-7 to TRBJ2-7; D is perhaps TRBD1 (5 bases). The specimen sequenced was PBMCs. This CDR3 reads CASSPGHLFGEQYF. The CDR3 nucleotides are TGTGCTAGCAGCCCCGGACATCTTTTTGGAGAGCAGTACTTC.